This T cell receptor (beta chain) is from a study of T cells in Graves' hyperthyroidism and ophthalmopathy. Amplification of TCR beta CDR3 regions was performed using RNA transcripts as template. Researchers ran a first-round RT-PCR on the TCR CDR3 using the HTBI primer set. TCRdb reanalysed the multiplex PCR reads using MiXCR and keeps one entry per CDR3 protein. Of 650,000 to 700,000 distinct CDR3 sequences in the sample, approximately 15% were seen once. Diagnosis of hyperthyroidism was new in patients aged 18 to 65, and its duration was under 2 months. Germline V gene sequence: CDR1 MDHEN, CDR2 SYDVKM. The V and J ends lost 6 bases and 4 bases respectively, with 12 bases between them. This CDR3 has 13 residues. This clonotype was observed a few times.

The chain is built from TRBV28 and TRBJ2-5; D may match TRBD1 or TRBD2 (6 bases each). Sequenced sample: blood. This clonotype was obtained from a man over 45 with Graves' hyperthyroidism. The CDR3 region has the DNA TGTGCCAGCAGGACGGGGGCCCGAGAGACCCAGTACTTC. Its translation: CASRTGARETQYF.